This TCR beta chain was observed in a study of CD8 T cells in Susac syndrome. RNA, at about 0.5 to 1 ug, was reverse transcribed with random hexamers. TCRdb redid the calling of the immunoSEQ multiplex PCR reads with MiXCR, one entry per CDR3 protein. The top ten hold roughly 0.14% of the sample, which has more than 150,000 distinct CDR3 sequences, around 94% seen once. V dropped 5 bases and J dropped 0 bases, with 4 bases sitting between them. Per germline, CDR1 DFQATT and CDR2 SNEGSKA (reference sequence). The CDR3 is 11 residues long. The receptor's source is a human donor in good health. This chain connects TRBV20-1 to TRBJ1-1; D is undetermined. The sample was CD4+ T cells from PBMCs. CDR3 sequence (DNA): TGCAGTGCTCCCTTGAACACTGAAGCTTTCTTT. It translates to CSAPLNTEAFF.